This TCR beta chain was obtained from a study of blood T cell repertoires in COVID-19 (dated by TCRdb to the early 2020s). General notes on the study: Samples from collaborators originated in the United States, Italy and Spain and spanned both the acute and convalescent phases of COVID-19. The material from the prospective study consisted of cDNA or gDNA derived from T cells, B-cell-depleted T cells, or PBMCs. The dataset comprised deeply sampled blood TCRbeta repertoires from subjects exposed to, actively infected with, or recovered from COVID-19. The repertoires were released in a freely available public database intended as a resource for research on the immune response to SARS-CoV-2. Samples were obtained from the ongoing ImmuneRACE study (first 160 participants) and from over a thousand subjects provided by 6 global collaborators. The sample metadata nearly always contained a de-identified subject ID, COVID-19 status, age in years and sex. Where HLA class I and class II types were available, the types were taken from metadata supplied by the sample provider, not from assay-based typing.

The study at large found these results: How much clinical and demographic metadata was included differed by source and by participant, and the metadata was provided uncurated.

Another Seattle source contributed samples from volunteer blood donors who had recovered from COVID-19. The collaborating institutions used their own protocols to collect whole blood in K2EDTA tubes. For TCRbeta analysis, collaborators shipped samples as frozen whole blood, isolated PBMCs, or DNA extracted from either of those sample types. This clone was found once. Its antigen remains undetermined. One base away there is no much larger clone; base qualities are not given. TCRbeta CDR3 regions were amplified from genomic DNA by means of the immunoSEQ Assay, a bias-controlled multiplex PCR. In the paper's pipeline: Nucleated cell counts per sample were estimated from amplification of reference gene primers within the assay. Sequence reads were collapsed and filtered to measure the absolute abundance of every unique TCRbeta CDR3 rearrangement. Productive Simpson clonality was computed per sample as the square root of Simpson's diversity index over productive rearrangements. TCRdb obtained this table from immuneACCESS and retained in-frame rearrangements with V and J assigned. These tables miss some clones; where compared with another copy, unresolved V genes account for less than half of the shortfall, and the remainder is unexplained. The V and J calls and the clone size are those of that table, but D and trimming were determined from the DNA. This sample has about 300,000 clones in its table, and about 90% of those were observed once. The ten largest clones add up to roughly 1.6% of the sample.

V loses 1 base at its end and J loses 9 bases; junction bases beyond the gene matches: 5. Counted from cysteine to phenylalanine, this CDR3 has 14 amino acids. This entry keeps only the CDR3 DNA: 42 bases, framed from base 1. The germline V gene sets CDR1 to SNHLY and CDR2 to FYNNEI. This TCR was recovered from a woman in her thirties or forties who had recovered from COVID-19. The sequence joins TRBV2 to TRBJ2-5; 10 nucleotides in the junction match TRBD1. Sequencing was performed on peripheral blood. DNA sequence: TGTGCCAGCAGTGAAGGGACAGGGGGTGGGGCCCAGTACTTC. This encodes CASSEGTGGGAQYF.